This T cell receptor beta chain derives from a study of CD8 T cells in ankylosing spondylitis. Study-level results: Both synovial fluid and blood in reactive arthritis had previously been reported to carry some motif variants. In ankylosing spondylitis patients, matched synovial fluid reportedly showed significant enrichment of disease-linked clones.

In this sample, this clonotype turned up many times. The antigen remains unidentified. Making the TCR beta libraries involved quantitative 5'-RACE with molecular barcodes. TCRdb recomputed calls from the 5' RACE reads with MiXCR, one row per CDR3 protein. The repertoire has under 250,000 distinct CDR3 sequences, roughly a tenth of them found once; the top ten carry under 8%. V lost 2 bases, J lost 3 bases, and 11 bases lay in between. This CDR3 is built from 15 residues. Sequences were obtained from blood, either unsorted or a sorted T cell fraction (not recorded which). This chain links TRBV12-3 or TRBV12-4 with TRBJ2-1; weak D call: TRBD2 (5 bases). This sequence was found in a male donor with ankylosing spondylitis or in good health (not recorded which). CDR3 amino acids: CASSLWRRNYNEQFF. In DNA, the CDR3 is TGTGCCAGCAGTTTATGGAGGAGAAACTACAATGAGCAGTTCTTC.